This T cell receptor (beta chain) stems from a study of blood T cell repertoires in COVID-19. The CDR3 extends over 16 amino acids. V lost 2 bases, J lost 11 bases, and 12 bases stayed unmatched. Germline CDR1 reads SGHVS; CDR2 reads FQNEAQ. Profiling relied on immunoSEQ multiplex PCR, and the TCRdb table lists in-frame clones only, not all of them. The repertoire holds hundreds of thousands of clones, with over 80% as singletons. The chain couples TRBV7-8 to TRBJ1-6; 7 bases are a match to TRBD1. The receptor was derived from a woman between 45 and 65 years old with COVID-19, enrolled during active disease. Specimen: peripheral blood. The CDR3 loop is CASSLIPTGRWAPLHF. Written as DNA, the CDR3 is TGTGCCAGCAGCTTAATTCCGACAGGGCGATGGGCACCCCTCCACTTT.